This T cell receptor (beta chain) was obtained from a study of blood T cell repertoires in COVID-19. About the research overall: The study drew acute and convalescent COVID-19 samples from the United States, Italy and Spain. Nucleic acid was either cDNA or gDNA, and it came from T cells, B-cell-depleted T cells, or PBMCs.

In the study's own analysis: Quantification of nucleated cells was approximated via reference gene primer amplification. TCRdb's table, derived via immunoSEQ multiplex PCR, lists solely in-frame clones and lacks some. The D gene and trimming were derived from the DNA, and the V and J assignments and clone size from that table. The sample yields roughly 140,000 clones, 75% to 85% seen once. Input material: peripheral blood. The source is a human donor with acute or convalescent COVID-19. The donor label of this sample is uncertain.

The CDR3 sequence: CASSDRGLSGELFF. The DNA for the CDR3 is TGTGCCAGCAGCGACAGGGGGCTGAGCGGGGAGCTGTTTTTT. The chain joins TRBV11-2 to TRBJ2-2; 10 bases agree with TRBD1. Trimming removed 5 bases from V and 7 bases from J; junction bases left unmatched: 4. CDR1 and CDR2 from the germline V gene are SGHAT and FQNNGV. The CDR3 length is 14 residues. Based on the CDR3 plus reference TRBV11-2 and TRBJ2-2, the full variable domain is EAGVAQSPRYKIIEKRQSVAFWCNPISGHATLYWYQQILGQGPKLLIQFQNNGVVDDSQLPKDRFSAERLKGVDSTLKIQPAKLEDSAVYLCASSDRGLSGELFFGEGSRLTVL.